This entry concerns a single T cell receptor (beta chain). The clone's antigen remains unknown. TCR beta CDR3 regions were amplified by multiplex PCR from an average of approximately 1,200 ng genomic DNA per sample using the immunoSEQ assay. Primer bias was corrected in the assay by using a complete synthetic TCR repertoire to establish an amplification baseline. Amplicons were sequenced on the Illumina platform. The original pipeline was this. Error correction of the sequences involved clustering with frequency ratios plus a modified nearest-neighbor algorithm, after which the sequences were analyzed in the immunoSEQ Analyzer using IMGT gene definitions. At each rarefaction depth, TCR richness and evenness were averaged over 20 rarefaction repeats, and samples with fewer sequences than the depth were excluded. V, D and J gene relative abundances were compared between groups with Wilcoxon rank sum tests, applying FDR correction. Blinded duplicates gave an intraclass correlation of about 96% for TCR richness and an average of about 76% across under 75 gene segments. This is the immuneACCESS table as TCRdb keeps it, with only in-frame sequences that have V and J called. A part of the clones is gone; compared with another copy, unresolved V genes explain less than half, and the rest is unexplained. From that table come the V and J calls and clone size; the DNA was used to work out D and trimming. This sample's clone table shows under 50,000 clones. The ten largest account for less than 8% of the sample.

Every participant had a single incident cervical HPV16 infection, and prevalent HPV16 infections were excluded. Cervical HPV DNA was detected by MY09/MY11 PCR and genotyped by dot-blot hybridization. Fifteen mL of heparinized blood were centrifuged, and the buffy coat was split into aliquots, frozen at -30 degrees C, and then kept at -80 degrees C. QIAGEN kits were used to extract genomic DNA from the buffy coat specimens. The data stem from a study of T cells in women clearing cervical HPV infection (dated by TCRdb to between 2017 and 2018). For the study in its entirety: The cases were 25 women with histologically confirmed HPV16-related CIN3 or worse, and 2 of those women had invasive cancers. The controls were fewer than 30 women whose single incident HPV16 infection cleared within 12 months with no development of precancer or cancer. Blood from cases was collected at the visit where the lesion was first found, while blood from controls was collected once the infection could no longer be detected. For cases, a median interval of about 140 days, with an interquartile range of 90 to 200 days, was observed between lesion detection and blood sampling. Since HLA typing was available for only a few women, HLA type could not be ruled out as a confounder. An exploratory proof-of-principle case-control study, nested within the Guanacaste HPV Natural History Study in Costa Rica, was conducted to compare TCR repertoires across cervical HPV16 outcomes. Cases were matched to controls by age within five years and by the year the sample was collected. Cases had a median age of almost 35 years and controls had a median age of around 40, with no significant differences in baseline characteristics. The parent cohort enrolled 10,000 or so women aged 18 or older in Guanacaste, Costa Rica, during about 1992 to 1994 and followed them for less than 9 years. As quality controls, five blinded duplicates were added to each group, bringing the total to about 60 samples made up of roughly 50 participants and 10 replicates.

Beyond this particular receptor, the publication reports: By combining richness with V gene abundances, random forest classifiers separated cases from controls with an estimated AUC of just over 0.8. Across sequencing depths, CIN3+ cases showed significantly higher TCR repertoire richness than controls, but evenness did not differ between the groups. Because T-cell numbers per sample were unknown, differences in richness could reflect varying T-cell content rather than repertoire biology. Because of the cross-sectional design, the study could not determine whether the associations came before infection or resulted from infection, and neither effector/memory subsets nor HPV-specific T cells were isolated.

The clonotype was recovered from a woman aged 18-69 years with a cervical HPV16 infection that either progressed to CIN3+ or cleared (not recorded which). The sequencing input was blood buffy coat.

The part of the CDR3 DNA that was read is TGCGCCAGCAGCTTGGAAGGCCCCGGCGGATCCTACGAG. It translates to CASSLEGPGGSYE. The complete CDR3 reads CASSLEGPGGSYEQYF. The chain is made from TRBV5-1 and TRBJ2-7; the D gene is unclear. The read stops 3 residues short of the end of the CDR3; the missing end is completed from the germline J gene. The germline ends are 14 bases apart after V is trimmed by 0 bases and J by 1 base. The CDR3 runs 16 residues from the cysteine to the phenylalanine. Shown are 39 bases from within the CDR3, in frame from base 1. The germline V gene provides CDR1 SGHRS and CDR2 YFSETQ.